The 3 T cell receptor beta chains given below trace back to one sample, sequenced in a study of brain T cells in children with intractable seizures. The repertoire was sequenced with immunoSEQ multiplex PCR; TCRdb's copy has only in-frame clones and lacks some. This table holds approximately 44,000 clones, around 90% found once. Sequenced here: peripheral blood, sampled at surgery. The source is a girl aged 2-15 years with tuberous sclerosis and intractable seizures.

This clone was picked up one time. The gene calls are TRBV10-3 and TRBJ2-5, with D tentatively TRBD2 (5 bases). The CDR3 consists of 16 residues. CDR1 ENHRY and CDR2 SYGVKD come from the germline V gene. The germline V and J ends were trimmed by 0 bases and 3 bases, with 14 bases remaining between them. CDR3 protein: CAISESIGWGEETQYF. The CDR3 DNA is TGTGCCATCAGTGAGTCGATAGGGTGGGGAGAAGAGACCCAGTACTTC.

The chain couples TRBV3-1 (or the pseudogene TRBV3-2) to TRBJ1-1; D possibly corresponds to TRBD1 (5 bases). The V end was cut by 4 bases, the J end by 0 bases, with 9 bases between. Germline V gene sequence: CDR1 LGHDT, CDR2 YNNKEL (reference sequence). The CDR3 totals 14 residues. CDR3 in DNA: TGTGCCAGCAGCCTTGACAGTCTGAACACTGAAGCTTTCTTT. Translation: CASSLDSLNTEAFF.

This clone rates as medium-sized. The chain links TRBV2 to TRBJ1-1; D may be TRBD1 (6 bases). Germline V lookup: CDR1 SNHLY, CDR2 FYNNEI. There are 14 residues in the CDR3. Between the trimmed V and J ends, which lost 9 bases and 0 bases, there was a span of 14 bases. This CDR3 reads CAREGVRMNTEAFF. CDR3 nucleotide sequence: TGTGCCAGGGAGGGGGTCAGGATGAACACTGAAGCTTTCTTT.